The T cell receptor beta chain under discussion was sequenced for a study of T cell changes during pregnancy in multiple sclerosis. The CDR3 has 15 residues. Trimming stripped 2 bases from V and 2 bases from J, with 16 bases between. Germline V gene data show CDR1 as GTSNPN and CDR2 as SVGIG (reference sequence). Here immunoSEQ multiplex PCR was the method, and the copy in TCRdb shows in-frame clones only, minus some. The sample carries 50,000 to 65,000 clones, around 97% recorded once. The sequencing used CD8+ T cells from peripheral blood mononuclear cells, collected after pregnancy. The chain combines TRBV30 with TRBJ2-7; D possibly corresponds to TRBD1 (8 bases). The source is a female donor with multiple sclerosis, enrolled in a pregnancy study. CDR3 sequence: CAWSYHRGGTYEQYF. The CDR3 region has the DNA TGTGCCTGGAGTTACCACAGGGGGGGTACCTACGAGCAGTACTTC.